This TCR beta chain was observed in a study of T-cell memory formation after mild COVID-19. 5'RACE primed at constant segments yielded TCR alpha and TCR beta cDNA libraries bearing sample barcodes and UMIs. From the 5' RACE reads, TCRdb called clonotypes with MiXCR, one entry per CDR3 protein. In the table there are a few hundred thousand distinct CDR3 sequences, 15% to 20% of which are singletons. Findings and caveats of the study: Cross-reactive memory appears to have joined, as suggested by some responding clones showing up in pre-infection memory. For second-wave clones that peaked at day 37, SARS-CoV-2 specificity went unverified. CD8+ contracting clones occupied EMRA, while CD4+ ones occupied mainly CM and EM.

This clonotype was recorded a few times. The antigen is not known. The sequenced sample was PBMCs or a T cell subset sorted from them (not recorded which). The receptor's source is a man aged 18-30 years who had mild COVID-19 (a few samples of this study predate the infection). Cell type and time point are not known.

In DNA, the CDR3 is TGTGCCAGACACGGGGCAGCAAAACGGTTCGCAGATACGCAGTATTTT. It specifies CARHGAAKRFADTQYF. This chain connects TRBV19 to TRBJ2-3; D assignment may be TRBD1 or TRBD2 (5 bases each). V lost 9 bases to trimming and J lost 4 bases, with 23 bases between them. The CDR3 consists of 16 residues. Germline V gene sequence: CDR1 LNHDA, CDR2 SQIVND (reference sequence).